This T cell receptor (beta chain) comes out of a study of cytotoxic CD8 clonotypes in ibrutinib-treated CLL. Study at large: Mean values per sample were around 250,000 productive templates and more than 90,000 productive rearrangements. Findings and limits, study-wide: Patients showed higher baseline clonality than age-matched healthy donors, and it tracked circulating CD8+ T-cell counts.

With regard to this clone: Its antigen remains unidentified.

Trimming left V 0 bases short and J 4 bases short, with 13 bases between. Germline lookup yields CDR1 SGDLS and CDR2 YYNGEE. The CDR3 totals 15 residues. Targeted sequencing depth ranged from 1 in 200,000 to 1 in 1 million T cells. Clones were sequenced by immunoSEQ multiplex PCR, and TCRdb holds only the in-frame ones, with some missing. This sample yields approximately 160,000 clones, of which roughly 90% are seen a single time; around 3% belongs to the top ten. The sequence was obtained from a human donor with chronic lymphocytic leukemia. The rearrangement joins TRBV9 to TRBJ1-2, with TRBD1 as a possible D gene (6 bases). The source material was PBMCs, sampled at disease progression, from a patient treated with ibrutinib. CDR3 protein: CASSVGSGEVYGYTF. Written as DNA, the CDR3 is TGTGCCAGCAGCGTAGGGTCAGGGGAGGTCTATGGCTACACCTTC.